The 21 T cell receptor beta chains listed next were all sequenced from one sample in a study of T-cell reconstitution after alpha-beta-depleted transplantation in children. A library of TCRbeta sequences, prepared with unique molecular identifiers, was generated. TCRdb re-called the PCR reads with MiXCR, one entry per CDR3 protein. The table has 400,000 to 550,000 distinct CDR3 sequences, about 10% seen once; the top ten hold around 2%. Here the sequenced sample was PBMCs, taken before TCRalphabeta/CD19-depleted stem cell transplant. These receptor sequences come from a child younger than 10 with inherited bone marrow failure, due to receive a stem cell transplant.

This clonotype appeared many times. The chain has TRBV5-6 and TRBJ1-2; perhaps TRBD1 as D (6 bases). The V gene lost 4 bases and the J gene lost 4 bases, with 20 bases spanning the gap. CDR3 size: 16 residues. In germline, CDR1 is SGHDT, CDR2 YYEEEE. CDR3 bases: TGTGCCAGCAGCGGACCTACTGGGGGCTACACCTATGGCTACACCTTC. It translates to CASSGPTGGYTYGYTF.

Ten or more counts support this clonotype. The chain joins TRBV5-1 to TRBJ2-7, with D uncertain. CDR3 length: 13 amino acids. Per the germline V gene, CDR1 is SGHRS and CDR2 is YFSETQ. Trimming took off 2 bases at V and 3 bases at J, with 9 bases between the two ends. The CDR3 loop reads CASSFGVNYEQYF. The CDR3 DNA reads TGCGCCAGCAGCTTTGGGGTAAACTACGAGCAGTACTTC.

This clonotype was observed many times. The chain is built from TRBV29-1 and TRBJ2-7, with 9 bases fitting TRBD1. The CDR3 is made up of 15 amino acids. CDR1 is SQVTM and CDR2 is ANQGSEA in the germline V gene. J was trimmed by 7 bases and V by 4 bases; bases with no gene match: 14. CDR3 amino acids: CSVGIPGQGPREQYF. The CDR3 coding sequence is TGCAGCGTTGGGATCCCGGGACAGGGCCCGCGGGAGCAGTACTTC.

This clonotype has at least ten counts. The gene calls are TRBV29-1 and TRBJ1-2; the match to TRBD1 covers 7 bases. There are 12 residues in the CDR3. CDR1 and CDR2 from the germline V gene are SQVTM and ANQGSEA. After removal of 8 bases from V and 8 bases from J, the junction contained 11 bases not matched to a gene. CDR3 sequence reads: CSTTEGARGYTF. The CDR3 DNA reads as TGCAGCACGACCGAGGGGGCGCGCGGCTACACCTTC.

Here the CDR3 reads CASSALAGGAYNEQFF. The DNA of the CDR3 is TGTGCCAGCAGCGCCCTAGCGGGAGGGGCGTACAATGAGCAGTTCTTC. V and J are TRBV9 and TRBJ2-1, with 12 bases lining up with TRBD2. The trim removed 3 bases at V and 4 bases at J, leaving 5 bases unmatched. In germline, CDR1 is SGDLS, CDR2 YYNGEE. The CDR3 totals 16 residues.

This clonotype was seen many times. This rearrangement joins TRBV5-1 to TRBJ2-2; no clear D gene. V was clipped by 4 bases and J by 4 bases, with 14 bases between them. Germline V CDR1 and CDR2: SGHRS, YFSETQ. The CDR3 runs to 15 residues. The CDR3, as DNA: TGCGCCAGCAGCCCCGAGGCGTCCCCCACCGGGGAGCTGTTTTTT. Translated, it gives CASSPEASPTGELFF.

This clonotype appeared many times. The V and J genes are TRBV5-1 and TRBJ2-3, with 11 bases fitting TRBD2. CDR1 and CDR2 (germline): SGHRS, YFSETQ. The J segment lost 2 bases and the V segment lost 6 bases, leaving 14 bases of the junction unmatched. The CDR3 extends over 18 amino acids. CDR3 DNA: TGCGCCAGCACCCAGGGGCTAGCGGGAGGAACATACACAGATACGCAGTATTTT. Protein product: CASTQGLAGGTYTDTQYF.

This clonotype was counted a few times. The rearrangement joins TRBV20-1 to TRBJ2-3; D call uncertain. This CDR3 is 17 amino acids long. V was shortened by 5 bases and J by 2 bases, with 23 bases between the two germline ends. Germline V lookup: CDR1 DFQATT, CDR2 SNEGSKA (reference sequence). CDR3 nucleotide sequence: TGCAGTGCTCCCCGAGGTATTGCGGTGGGCAACACAGATACGCAGTATTTT. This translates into CSAPRGIAVGNTDTQYF.

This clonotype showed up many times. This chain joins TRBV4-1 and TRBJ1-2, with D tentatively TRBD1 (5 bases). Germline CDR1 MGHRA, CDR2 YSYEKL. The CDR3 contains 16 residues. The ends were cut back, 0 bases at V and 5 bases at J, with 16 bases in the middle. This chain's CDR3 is CASSQDPAGIGYGYTF. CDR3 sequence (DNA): TGCGCCAGCAGCCAAGACCCCGCAGGGATCGGGTATGGCTACACCTTC.

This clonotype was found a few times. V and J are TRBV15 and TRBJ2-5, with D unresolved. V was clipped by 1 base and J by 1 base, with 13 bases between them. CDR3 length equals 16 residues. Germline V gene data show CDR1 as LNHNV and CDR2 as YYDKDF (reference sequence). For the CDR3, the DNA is TGTGCCACCAGCAGAGTTGGCGCGGTTATCCAAGAGACCCAGTACTTC. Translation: CATSRVGAVIQETQYF.

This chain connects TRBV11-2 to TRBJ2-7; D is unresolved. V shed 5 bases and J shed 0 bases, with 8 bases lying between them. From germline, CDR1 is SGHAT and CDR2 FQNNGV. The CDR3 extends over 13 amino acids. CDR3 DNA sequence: TGTGCCAGCAGCGCCGGGTACTCCTACGAGCAGTACTTC. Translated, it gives CASSAGYSYEQYF.

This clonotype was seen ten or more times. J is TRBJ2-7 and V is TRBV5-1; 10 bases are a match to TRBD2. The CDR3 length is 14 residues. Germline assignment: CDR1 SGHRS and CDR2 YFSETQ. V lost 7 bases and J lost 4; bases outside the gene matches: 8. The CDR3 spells CASHRTSGRYEQYF. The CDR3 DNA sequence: TGCGCCAGCCACAGGACTAGCGGCCGTTACGAGCAGTACTTC.

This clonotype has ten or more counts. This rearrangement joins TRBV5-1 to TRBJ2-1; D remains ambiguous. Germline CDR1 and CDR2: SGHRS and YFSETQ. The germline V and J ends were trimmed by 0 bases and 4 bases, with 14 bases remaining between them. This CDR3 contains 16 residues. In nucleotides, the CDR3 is TGCGCCAGCAGCTTGGCCTCTCCGAGACTTTACAATGAGCAGTTCTTC. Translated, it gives CASSLASPRLYNEQFF. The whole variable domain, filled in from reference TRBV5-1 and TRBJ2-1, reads KAGVTQTPRYLIKTRGQQVTLSCSPISGHRSVSWYQQTPGQGLQFLFEYFSETQRNKGNFPGRFSGRQFSNSRSEMNVSTLELGDSALYLCASSLASPRLYNEQFFGPGTRLTVL.

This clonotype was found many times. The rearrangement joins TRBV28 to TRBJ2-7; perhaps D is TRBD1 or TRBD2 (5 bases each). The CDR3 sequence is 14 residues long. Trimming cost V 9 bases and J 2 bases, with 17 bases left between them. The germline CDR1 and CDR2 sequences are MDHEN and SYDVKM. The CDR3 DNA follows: TGTGCCAGTAAAACCGGGACCGAGACCTACGAGCAGTACTTC. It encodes CASKTGTETYEQYF.

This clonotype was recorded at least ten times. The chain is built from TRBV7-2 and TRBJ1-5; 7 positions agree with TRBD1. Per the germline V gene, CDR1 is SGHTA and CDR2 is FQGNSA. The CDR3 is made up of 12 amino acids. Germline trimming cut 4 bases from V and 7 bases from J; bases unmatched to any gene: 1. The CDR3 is CASSWTGQPQHF. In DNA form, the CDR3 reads TGTGCCAGCAGCTGGACAGGCCAGCCCCAGCATTTT.

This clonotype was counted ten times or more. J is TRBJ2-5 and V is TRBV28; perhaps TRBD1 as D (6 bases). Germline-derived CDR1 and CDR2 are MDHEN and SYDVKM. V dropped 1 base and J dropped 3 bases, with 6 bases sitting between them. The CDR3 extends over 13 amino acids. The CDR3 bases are TGTGCCAGCAGTTTATCAGGGGAAGAGACCCAGTACTTC. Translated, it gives CASSLSGEETQYF.

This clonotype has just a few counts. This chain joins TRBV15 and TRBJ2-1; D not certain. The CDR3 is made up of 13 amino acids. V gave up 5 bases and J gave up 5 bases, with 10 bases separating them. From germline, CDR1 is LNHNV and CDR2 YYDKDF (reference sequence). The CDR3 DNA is TGTGCCACCAGCGTCGGGTTCCACAATGAGCAGTTCTTC. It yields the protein CATSVGFHNEQFF.

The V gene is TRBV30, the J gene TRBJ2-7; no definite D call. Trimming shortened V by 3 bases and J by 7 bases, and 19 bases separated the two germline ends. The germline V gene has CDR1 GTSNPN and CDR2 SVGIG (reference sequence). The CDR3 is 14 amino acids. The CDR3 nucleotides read TGTGCCTGGAGGTACGGAGTACGAGGTGGGGAGCAGTACTTC. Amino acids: CAWRYGVRGGEQYF.

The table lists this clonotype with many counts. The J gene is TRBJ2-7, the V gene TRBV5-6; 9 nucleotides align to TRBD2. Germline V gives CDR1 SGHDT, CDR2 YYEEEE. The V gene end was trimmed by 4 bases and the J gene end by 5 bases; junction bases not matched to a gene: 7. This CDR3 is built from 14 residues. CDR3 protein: CASSLSGRPHEQYF. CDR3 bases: TGTGCCAGCAGCCTTAGCGGGAGACCCCACGAGCAGTACTTC.

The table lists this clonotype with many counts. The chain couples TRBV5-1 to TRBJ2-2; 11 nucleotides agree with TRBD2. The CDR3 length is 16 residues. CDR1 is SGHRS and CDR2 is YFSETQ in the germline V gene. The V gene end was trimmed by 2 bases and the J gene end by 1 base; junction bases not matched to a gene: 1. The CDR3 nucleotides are TGCGCCAGCAGCTTAGGACTAGCGGGGAACACCGGGGAGCTGTTTTTT. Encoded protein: CASSLGLAGNTGELFF.

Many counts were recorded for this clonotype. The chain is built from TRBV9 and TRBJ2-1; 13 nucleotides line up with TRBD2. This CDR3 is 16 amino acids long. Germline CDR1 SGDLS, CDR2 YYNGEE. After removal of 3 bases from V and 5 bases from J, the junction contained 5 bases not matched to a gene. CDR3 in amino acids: CASSAWTSGSHNEQFF. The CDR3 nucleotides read TGTGCCAGCAGCGCATGGACTAGCGGGAGCCACAATGAGCAGTTCTTC.